Listed here are 22 T cell receptor beta chains from one sample, sequenced in a study of cytomegalovirus exposure and HLA in healthy donors. The PCR contained 60 Vbeta and 13 Jbeta primers. The repertoire was sequenced with immunoSEQ multiplex PCR; TCRdb's copy has only in-frame clones and lacks some. This sample carries roughly 200,000 clones, 65% to 80% of them seen once, and the ten largest clones take around 1.7%. Sequences were obtained from PBMCs. The origin of the receptors is a man aged 45 to 65 in good health and CMV-seronegative.

This clone was observed a few times. The rearrangement joins TRBV14 to TRBJ2-5; D is ambiguous. Deletions cut 1 base from V and 3 bases from J, with 9 bases between. CDR1 and CDR2 (germline): SGHDN, FVKESK. The CDR3 runs to 14 residues. CDR3 in DNA: TGTGCCAGCAGCCAAGGCAGGAATAAAGAGACCCAGTACTTC. It is translated as CASSQGRNKETQYF.

This clone showed up just a few times. This sequence joins TRBV20-1 and TRBJ2-5, with D unclear. Germline lookup yields CDR1 DFQATT and CDR2 SNEGSKA (reference sequence). The CDR3 sequence is 11 residues long. The V end was cut by 5 bases, the J end by 5 bases, with 9 bases between. The CDR3 DNA follows: TGCAGTGCTGGTTCCGGGGAGACCCAGTACTTC. The encoded protein is CSAGSGETQYF.

The chain combines TRBV7-7 with TRBJ2-2; no clear D gene. Germline CDR1 and CDR2: SSHAT and FNYEAQ (reference sequence). The CDR3 consists of 14 residues. V shed 2 bases and J shed 1 base, with 5 bases lying between them. CDR3 sequence: CASSLSENTGELFF. The CDR3 region has the DNA TGTGCCAGCAGCTTAAGCGAGAACACCGGGGAGCTGTTTTTT.

The J gene is TRBJ2-1, the V gene TRBV19; 10 bases fit TRBD2. V was pared by 7 bases and J by 6 bases, with 12 bases of the junction left unmatched. The CDR3 is 16 residues long. The germline CDR1 and CDR2 sequences are LNHDA and SQIVND (reference sequence). CDR3: CASTRMGLAGANEQFF. CDR3 nucleotides: TGTGCCAGTACCAGGATGGGGCTAGCGGGAGCCAATGAGCAGTTCTTC. The full variable domain, in which reference TRBV19 and TRBJ2-1 provide the parts outside the CDR3, is DGGITQSPKYLFRKEGQNVTLSCEQNLNHDAMYWYRQDPGQGLRLIYYSQIVNDFQKGDIAEGYSVSREKKESFPLTVTSAQKNPTAFYLCASTRMGLAGANEQFFGPGTRLTVL.

The chain combines TRBV7-9 with TRBJ1-4; TRBD1 matches 8 bases. J was trimmed by 8 bases and V by 3 bases; bases with no gene match: 8. The CDR3 contains 15 residues. The V gene's germline CDR1 is SEHNR and CDR2 FQNEAQ (reference sequence). The CDR3 reads CASSFSGQGEEKLFF. DNA for the CDR3: TGTGCCAGCAGCTTCTCAGGACAGGGTGAAGAAAAACTGTTTTTT.

This chain uses TRBV10-3 with TRBJ1-4, with 10 bases aligning to TRBD1. The germline gives CDR1 ENHRY, CDR2 SYGVKD. The V gene end was trimmed by 2 bases and the J gene end by 5 bases; junction bases not matched to a gene: 11. This CDR3 comprises 18 residues. The CDR3 spells CAISEGVRTGGENEKLFF. CDR3 DNA: TGTGCCATCAGTGAGGGCGTCCGGACAGGGGGAGAGAATGAAAAACTGTTTTTT.

The chain links TRBV19 to TRBJ1-5, with 7 positions matching TRBD1. CDR1 and CDR2 (germline): LNHDA, SQIVND (reference sequence). Germline trimming cut 6 bases from V and 4 bases from J; bases unmatched to any gene: 3. CDR3 length equals 13 residues. The CDR3 region is CASSRDSNQPQHF. In DNA form, the CDR3 reads TGTGCCAGTAGCCGGGACAGTAATCAGCCCCAGCATTTT. Full variable domain (outside the CDR3, taken from reference TRBV19 and TRBJ1-5): DGGITQSPKYLFRKEGQNVTLSCEQNLNHDAMYWYRQDPGQGLRLIYYSQIVNDFQKGDIAEGYSVSREKKESFPLTVTSAQKNPTAFYLCASSRDSNQPQHFGDGTRLSIL.

The chain links TRBV11-3 to TRBJ2-7; TRBD1 agrees at 8 bases. V lost 1 base, J lost 7 bases, and 12 bases stayed unmatched. This CDR3 region has 16 residues. Germline values: CDR1 SGHNT, CDR2 YENEEA. The CDR3 loop reads CASSLALRGRGSEQYF. The CDR3 nucleotides read TGTGCCAGCAGCTTAGCCCTCAGGGGGCGGGGAAGTGAGCAGTACTTC. Complete variable domain (other parts from reference TRBV11-3 and TRBJ2-7): EAGVVQSPRYKIIEKKQPVAFWCNPISGHNTLYWYLQNLGQGPELLIRYENEEAVDDSQLPKDRFSAERLKGVDSTLKIQPAELGDSAVYLCASSLALRGRGSEQYFGPGTRLTVT.

The chain is built from TRBV30 and TRBJ1-1; no clear D. V was pared by 0 bases and J by 0 bases, with 5 bases between. Looked up from germline, CDR1 is GTSNPN and CDR2 is SVGIG (reference sequence). The CDR3 sequence is 13 residues long. CDR3 DNA: TGTGCCTGGAGTGTTTCAGTGAACACTGAAGCTTTCTTT. Amino acid sequence: CAWSVSVNTEAFF.

The chain combines TRBV5-4 with TRBJ1-2; 7 positions agree with TRBD1. This CDR3 comprises 12 residues. Germline CDR1 and CDR2: SGHNT and YYREEE (reference sequence). Trimming cost V 3 bases and J 8 bases; bases outside gene matches: 4. CDR3 sequence: CASSSRGDGYTF. CDR3 nucleotides: TGTGCCAGCAGCTCCAGGGGGGACGGCTACACCTTC.

The gene calls are TRBV7-9 and TRBJ2-7; TRBD1 matches at 7 bases. V shed 1 base, J shed 6 bases, and the junction held 6 bases outside the gene matches. The CDR3 totals 14 residues. Germline lookup yields CDR1 SEHNR and CDR2 FQNEAQ (reference sequence). CDR3 residues: CASSLEGARIEQYF. As DNA, the CDR3 is TGTGCCAGCAGCTTAGAGGGGGCTCGGATCGAGCAGTACTTC.

The CDR3 loop is CASSTTSGRARETQYF. The CDR3 nucleotides are TGTGCCAGCAGCACCACTAGCGGGAGGGCCAGAGAGACCCAGTACTTC. The chain joins TRBV7-9 to TRBJ2-5, with 13 bases fitting TRBD2. The CDR3 runs to 16 residues. Germline V gene sequence: CDR1 SEHNR, CDR2 FQNEAQ (reference sequence). The V segment lost 5 bases and the J segment 4 bases; nucleotides outside the gene matches: 7. Drawing the rest from reference TRBV7-9 and TRBJ2-5, the complete variable domain is DTGVSQNPRHKITKRGQNVTFRCDPISEHNRLYWYRQTLGQGPEFLTYFQNEAQLEKSRLLSDRFSAERPKGSFSTLEIQRTEQGDSAMYLCASSTTSGRARETQYFGPGTRLLVL.

The chain employs TRBV7-9 and TRBJ2-3; 9 nucleotides line up with TRBD2. The CDR3 has 16 residues. Germline V lookup: CDR1 SEHNR, CDR2 FQNEAQ (reference sequence). V gave up 5 bases and J gave up 3 bases; unmatched junction bases: 9. The CDR3 nucleotides are TGTGCCAGCAGCCCTCAACTAGCGGGCTCTACAGATACGCAGTATTTT. Its translation: CASSPQLAGSTDTQYF.

The genes are TRBV7-6 and TRBJ2-1; TRBD2 matches 8 bases. J lost 6 bases, V lost 8 bases, and 12 bases had no gene match. The CDR3 is 15 residues long. Germline V gene data show CDR1 as SGHVS and CDR2 as FNYEAQ. The CDR3 protein is CASDNGRAFFNEQFF. In nucleotides, the CDR3 is TGTGCCAGCGACAACGGGAGGGCCTTTTTCAATGAGCAGTTCTTC.

The chain carries TRBV5-1 and TRBJ1-1; 7 bases match TRBD1. The CDR3 totals 15 residues. The V gene's germline CDR1 is SGHRS and CDR2 YFSETQ. Trimming removed 4 bases from V and 7 bases from J; junction bases left unmatched: 13. DNA for the CDR3: TGCGCCAGCAGCCCTTACACAGGGGACTTGAGTGAAGCTTTCTTT. Its translation: CASSPYTGDLSEAFF.

This clone occurred a few times. The rearrangement uses TRBV30 and TRBJ1-1; weak D call: TRBD1 (5 bases). The germline V and J ends were trimmed by 3 bases and 5 bases, with 13 bases remaining between them. The CDR3 totals 13 residues. Per germline, CDR1 GTSNPN and CDR2 SVGIG (reference sequence). For the CDR3, the DNA is TGTGCCTGGAGCAGGGCGATTGGAACTGAAGCTTTCTTT. As protein: CAWSRAIGTEAFF. The entire variable domain, with the rest obtained from reference TRBV30 and TRBJ1-1, is as follows: SQTIHQWPATLVQPVGSPLSLECTVEGTSNPNLYWYRQAAGRGLQLLFYSVGIGQISSEVPQNLSASRPQDRQFILSSKKLLLSDSGFYLCAWSRAIGTEAFFGQGTRLTVV.

The V and J genes are TRBV27 and TRBJ2-7, with 9 bases fitting TRBD1. Germline loops: CDR1 MNHEY, CDR2 SMNVEV (reference sequence). The CDR3 contains 14 residues. V was pared by 5 bases and J by 2 bases, with 4 bases of the junction left unmatched. The CDR3 loop is CASSRRTGAYEQYF. DNA for the CDR3: TGTGCCAGCAGTCGCCGGACAGGGGCCTACGAGCAGTACTTC.

CDR3 DNA: TGTGCCAGCAGCCTAGGACTAGCGGGAGGCGAGCAGTACTTC. Translation: CASSLGLAGGEQYF. V usage is TRBV5-6 and J usage is TRBJ2-7; 14 bases align to TRBD2. Germline V gene lookup returns CDR1 SGHDT and CDR2 YYEEEE. The V gene end was trimmed by 4 bases and the J gene end by 6 bases; junction bases not matched to a gene: 3. This CDR3 region has 14 residues.

V is TRBV9 and J is TRBJ1-1; D may be TRBD1 (6 bases). There are 15 residues in the CDR3. Germline V lookup: CDR1 SGDLS, CDR2 YYNGEE. Trimming removed 4 bases from V and 3 bases from J, with 16 bases in between. CDR3 loop: CASSSSGALDTEAFF. CDR3 bases: TGTGCCAGCAGCTCCTCAGGGGCCCTAGACACTGAAGCTTTCTTT. Based on the CDR3 plus reference TRBV9 and TRBJ1-1, the full variable domain is DSGVTQTPKHLITATGQRVTLRCSPRSGDLSVYWYQQSLDQGLQFLIQYYNGEERAKGNILERFSAQQFPDLHSELNLSSLELGDSALYFCASSSSGALDTEAFFGQGTRLTVV.

This chain connects TRBV5-1 to TRBJ1-1; D is ambiguous. CDR3 size: 14 residues. Germline CDR1 reads SGHRS; CDR2 reads YFSETQ. The V and J ends lost 1 base and 1 base respectively, with 8 bases between them. For the CDR3, the DNA is TGCGCCAGCAGCTTGACGGGTCGGAACACTGAAGCTTTCTTT. It specifies CASSLTGRNTEAFF.

The chain recombines TRBV19 with TRBJ2-5; D unresolved. The CDR3 loop spans 12 amino acids. The ends were cut back, 4 bases at V and 5 bases at J, with 8 bases in the middle. Germline V gene lookup returns CDR1 LNHDA and CDR2 SQIVND (reference sequence). The CDR3 DNA is TGTGCCAGTAGTAACCCACGGGAGACCCAGTACTTC. This gives the protein CASSNPRETQYF.

The rearrangement uses TRBV28 and TRBJ1-1, with D maybe TRBD1 (5 bases). Germline V gene sequence: CDR1 MDHEN, CDR2 SYDVKM. This CDR3 comprises 16 residues. Trimming stripped 7 bases from V and 5 bases from J, with 23 bases between. The CDR3 nucleotides are TGTGCCAGCACCGGGAGGGAGGGGAGTAGGAAGACTGAAGCTTTCTTT. Translating gives CASTGREGSRKTEAFF. The complete variable domain, with remaining parts taken from reference TRBV28 and TRBJ1-1, reads DVKVTQSSRYLVKRTGEKVFLECVQDMDHENMFWYRQDPGLGLRLIYFSYDVKMKEKGDIPEGYSVSREKKERFSLILESASTNQTSMYLCASTGREGSRKTEAFFGQGTRLTVV.